This T cell receptor beta chain appears in the sequencing data of a study of blood T cell repertoires in COVID-19 (dated by TCRdb to about 2020). Turning to the overall study: Collaborator samples came from the United States, Italy and Spain and covered acute and convalescent phases of COVID-19. The material from the prospective study consisted of cDNA or gDNA derived from T cells, B-cell-depleted T cells, or PBMCs. The dataset comprised deeply sampled blood TCRbeta repertoires from subjects exposed to, actively infected with, or recovered from COVID-19. A freely available public database, intended as a resource for researchers studying the immune response to SARS-CoV-2, is where the repertoires were released. The samples were drawn from two sources: the first 160 participants of the ongoing ImmuneRACE study, and approximately 1,300 subjects contributed by 6 global collaborators. Nearly every sample came with metadata listing a de-identified subject ID, COVID-19 status, age in years and sex. Where available, HLA class I and class II types were obtained from metadata supplied by the sample provider rather than from assay-based typing.

What the authors observed across the whole study: Clinical and demographic metadata were provided uncurated, with the amount varying by source and participant.

V loses 9 bases of germline sequence and J loses 1 base, and the interval between the two ends is 13 bases. Via the germline V gene (reference sequence), CDR1 is LNHDA and CDR2 SQIVND. The CDR3 starts with the cysteine, ends with the phenylalanine, and has 14 residues. Only the CDR3 portion is preserved as DNA: 42 bases, with reading frame beginning at the first base. With respect to this clone: Its cognate antigen has yet to be identified. Base qualities are not at hand, and no much larger clone is one base apart.

Participants in the prospective study were enrolled through a virtual design, were aged roughly 18 to 90 years, and lived in roughly 26 United States geographic areas. In the prospective study, cohorts were assigned on the basis of participant-reported clinical history obtained from a screening survey and a study questionnaire. ImmuneRACE Cohort 3 recovered participants were defined by two consecutive negative NP/OP PCR tests, healthcare professional clearance, or symptom resolution. In the prospective study, mobile phlebotomists collected whole blood, serum and a nasopharyngeal or oropharyngeal swab from each participant. Additional blood draws and questionnaires over an approximately two-month period could optionally be provided by prospective study participants. Before DNA extraction, blood samples from the prospective study were shipped at room temperature or frozen. TCRbeta CDR3 regions were amplified from genomic DNA by means of the immunoSEQ Assay, a bias-controlled multiplex PCR. In the paper's pipeline: Nucleated cell counts per sample were estimated from amplification of reference gene primers within the assay. To quantify the absolute abundance of each unique TCRbeta CDR3 rearrangement, sequence reads were collapsed and filtered. For each sample, productive Simpson clonality was calculated by taking the square root of Simpson's diversity index across productive rearrangements. What TCRdb holds here is the immuneACCESS table cut down to in-frame rearrangements. Part of the clones is not present; checked against another copy, under half of the missing clones reflect an unresolved V gene, and the others are unexplained. V, J and clone size are those of that table, while D and trimming were read from the DNA. Within this sample are about 300,000 clones, with about nine tenths of them counted one time only. Of the sample, roughly a tenth falls within the top ten clones.

What was sequenced was PBMCs or T cells enriched from blood (not recorded which). In this chain, TRBV19 is recombined with TRBJ1-5; a tentative D call is TRBD1 (6 bases match). This clonotype originated in a woman younger than 35 who had recovered from COVID-19. The bases are TGTGCCAGCCACAGGGTAGGGAGCAATCAGCCCCAGCATTTT. This sequence encodes CASHRVGSNQPQHF. Supplemented by the reference TRBV19 and TRBJ1-5 proteins around the CDR3, the complete variable domain is DGGITQSPKYLFRKEGQNVTLSCEQNLNHDAMYWYRQDPGQGLRLIYYSQIVNDFQKGDIAEGYSVSREKKESFPLTVTSAQKNPTAFYLCASHRVGSNQPQHFGDGTRLSIL.